Below are 17 T cell receptor beta chains sequenced from a single sample in a study of blood T cell repertoires in COVID-19. Sequenced by immunoSEQ multiplex PCR; TCRdb stores in-frame clones only, minus some. The sample records some 120,000 clones, just under 85% being singletons. Specimen: peripheral blood. These receptors all stem from a human donor in a cohort sampled during active COVID-19.

This clone appeared a single time. V usage is TRBV5-1 and J usage is TRBJ1-1; the D is unclear. Trimming cost V 4 bases and J 1 base, with 14 bases left between them. The CDR3 contains 15 residues. Germline V gene lookup returns CDR1 SGHRS and CDR2 YFSETQ. CDR3 DNA: TGCGCCAGCAGCACTTCAACGGGGTCGAACACTGAAGCTTTCTTT. This encodes CASSTSTGSNTEAFF.

This clone was found a few times. V and J are TRBV30 and TRBJ2-7, with TRBD1 matching 9 bases. The V segment lost 2 bases and the J segment 6 bases; nucleotides outside the gene matches: 17. The CDR3 is 17 residues long. Germline values: CDR1 GTSNPN, CDR2 SVGIG (reference sequence). CDR3 in DNA: TGTGCCTGGAGTTTCACCCGGACCGGGACAGGGAAATCCGAGCAGTACTTC. Translating gives CAWSFTRTGTGKSEQYF.

This chain links TRBV29-1 with TRBJ2-7; 8 bases line up with TRBD1. Per the germline V gene, CDR1 is SQVTM and CDR2 is ANQGSEA. V shed 5 bases, J shed 2 bases, and the junction held 2 bases outside the gene matches. This CDR3 comprises 12 residues. This CDR3 reads CSVLQGAYEQYF. CDR3 bases: TGCAGCGTTCTACAGGGGGCCTACGAGCAGTACTTC.

The CDR3 DNA follows: TGTGCCAGCAGCTTAGACACCGGGACAGAATTCACAGATACGCAGTATTTT. Translated, it gives CASSLDTGTEFTDTQYF. The chain joins TRBV7-8 to TRBJ2-3; 7 bases fit TRBD1. The length of the CDR3 is 17 residues. After removal of 1 base from V and 2 bases from J, the junction contained 9 bases not matched to a gene. CDR1 is SGHVS and CDR2 is FQNEAQ in the germline V gene.

The chain employs TRBV25-1 and TRBJ2-3; D is perhaps TRBD1 (5 bases). The V gene's germline CDR1 is MGHDK and CDR2 SYGVNS. Trimming cost V 5 bases and J 2 bases, with 11 bases left between them. The CDR3 runs 14 residues. In DNA, the CDR3 is TGTGCCAGCAGTATAGGGGATGACACAGATACGCAGTATTTT. The encoded protein is CASSIGDDTDTQYF.

J is TRBJ2-2 and V is TRBV5-1; no clear D. The germline V gene encodes CDR1 SGHRS and CDR2 YFSETQ. CDR3 length: 17 residues. Trimming cost V 0 bases and J 2 bases, with 14 bases left between them. CDR3 loop: CASSLAGGFLNTGELFF. The CDR3 DNA sequence: TGCGCCAGCAGCTTGGCCGGCGGTTTCTTAAACACCGGGGAGCTGTTTTTT.

The rearrangement joins TRBV7-8 to TRBJ1-3, with 9 bases aligning to TRBD1. Per the germline V gene, CDR1 is SGHVS and CDR2 is FQNEAQ. The V and J ends lost 5 bases and 9 bases, in that order; junction bases with no gene match: 11. The CDR3 runs 15 residues. CDR3 loop: CASSTADRGWGTIYF. The CDR3 DNA reads as TGTGCCAGCAGCACCGCGGACAGGGGTTGGGGCACCATATATTTT.

The V and J genes are TRBV7-6 and TRBJ2-2, with TRBD2 matching over 8 bases. The V and J ends lost 2 bases and 4 bases, in that order; junction bases with no gene match: 9. The CDR3 is made up of 17 amino acids. The germline CDR1 and CDR2 sequences are SGHVS and FNYEAQ. CDR3: CASSLSSAGGSTGELFF. The CDR3, as DNA: TGTGCCAGCAGCTTATCGTCGGCGGGGGGCAGCACCGGGGAGCTGTTTTTT.

This clone was observed a few times. The V and J genes are TRBV19 and TRBJ1-5; 8 bases match TRBD1. There are 15 residues in the CDR3. V lost 5 bases, J lost 4 bases, and 7 bases stayed unmatched. Germline V gene sequence: CDR1 LNHDA, CDR2 SQIVND (reference sequence). DNA for the CDR3: TGTGCCAGTAGTGGCGACAGGGGCTTAAATCAGCCCCAGCATTTT. Encoded protein: CASSGDRGLNQPQHF.

Only one count was recorded for this clone. CDR3 protein: CASSPLAGVNTGELFF. CDR3 nucleotide sequence: TGCGCCAGCAGCCCCCTAGCGGGAGTGAACACCGGGGAGCTGTTTTTT. V is TRBV4-1 and J is TRBJ2-2; 10 bases fit TRBD2. Losses at the gene ends were 4 bases for V and 1 base for J; bases not matched to a gene: 3. The CDR3 totals 16 residues. Germline loops: CDR1 MGHRA, CDR2 YSYEKL.

This clone was seen only once. Additional DNA sequences in this sample encode the identical CDR3. The genes are TRBV7-8 and TRBJ2-3; weak D call: TRBD2 (5 bases). V shed 5 bases and J shed 0 bases, with 9 bases lying between them. The CDR3 extends over 14 amino acids. In germline, CDR1 is SGHVS, CDR2 FQNEAQ. The CDR3: CASSPRGSTDTQYF. The CDR3, as DNA: TGTGCCAGCAGCCCCCGCGGGAGCACAGATACGCAGTATTTT.

This clone was seen a handful of times. The gene calls are TRBV5-4 and TRBJ2-1; 8 bases fit TRBD2. The J segment lost 10 bases and the V segment lost 4 bases, leaving 16 bases of the junction unmatched. The V gene's germline CDR1 is SGHNT and CDR2 YYREEE (reference sequence). The CDR3 length is 16 residues. CDR3 protein: CASSEGLVVEGNEQFF. The CDR3 region has the DNA TGTGCCAGCAGCGAGGGACTAGTCGTGGAAGGCAACGAGCAGTTCTTC.

V and J are TRBV28 and TRBJ1-1; 8 bases align to TRBD1. Trimming at V came to 6 bases and at J to 1 base, leaving 4 bases not matched to a gene. This CDR3 has 14 residues. Germline lookup yields CDR1 MDHEN and CDR2 SYDVKM. The CDR3 loop is CASRPGQANTEAFF. CDR3 sequence (DNA): TGTGCCAGCAGACCGGGACAGGCGAACACTGAAGCTTTCTTT.

This chain's CDR3 is CASSPDRVGETQYF. DNA for the CDR3: TGTGCCAGCTCCCCAGACAGGGTAGGAGAGACCCAGTACTTC. The chain carries TRBV18 and TRBJ2-5; 7 nucleotides match TRBD1. Germline CDR1 reads KGHSH; CDR2 reads LQKENI. The CDR3 totals 14 residues. V was pared by 6 bases and J by 4 bases, with 8 bases of the junction left unmatched.

V and J are TRBV11-2 and TRBJ2-7, with 7 bases that match TRBD1. This CDR3 contains 13 residues. Germline V lookup: CDR1 SGHAT, CDR2 FQNNGV. The ends lost 8 bases at V and 2 bases at J; junction bases unmatched: 6. The CDR3 spells CASGEGQTYEQYF. CDR3 DNA: TGTGCCAGCGGTGAGGGACAGACCTACGAGCAGTACTTC.

The V gene is TRBV12-3 or TRBV12-4, the J gene TRBJ2-7; TRBD1 is a possible D gene (5 bases). Trimming shortened V by 7 bases and J by 4 bases, and 14 bases separated the two germline ends. The CDR3 runs to 13 residues. In DNA, the CDR3 is TGTGCCAGCACCCGGACACCGACTTACGAGCAGTACTTC. Its protein product is CASTRTPTYEQYF.

V is TRBV4-2 and J is TRBJ2-1; 11 nucleotides line up with TRBD2. Germline CDR1 reads LGHNA; CDR2 reads YNFKEQ. This CDR3 region has 16 residues. Trimming removed 2 bases from V and 12 bases from J; junction bases left unmatched: 12. CDR3 nucleotides: TGTGCCAGCAGCCAAAAGCAAGGTAGCGGGGGGGCGGGGCAGTTCTTC. Its protein is CASSQKQGSGGAGQFF.